This T cell receptor beta chain came from a study of blood T cell repertoires in COVID-19. As for the study in general: Spain, Italy and the United States supplied samples that represented acute and convalescent COVID-19. Sources were T cells, B-cell-depleted T cells, or PBMCs; the material itself was cDNA or gDNA.

This CDR3 region has 15 residues. Trimming removed 2 bases from V and 0 bases from J, with 8 bases in between. Germline CDR1 MDHEN, CDR2 SYDVKM. In the authors' methods: Cell counts per sample came from amplifying reference gene primers. Some clones are missing from TCRdb's copy, which holds only in-frame ones; the method was immunoSEQ multiplex PCR. V and J calls and clone size are copied from that table; D and trimming were computed from the DNA. This table has about 250,000 clones, around nine tenths appearing once. The specimen was peripheral blood. The clonotype comes from a woman in her fifties or sixties who had recovered from COVID-19. The J gene is TRBJ1-5, the V gene TRBV28, with a possible D match to TRBD1 (5 bases). The CDR3: CASSLPGFSNQPQHF. CDR3 sequence (DNA): TGTGCCAGCAGTTTACCAGGGTTTAGCAATCAGCCCCAGCATTTT.